This entry is about one T cell receptor (beta chain). The data stem from a study of T cell responses to AZD1222 COVID-19 vaccine. The protocol was immunoSEQ multiplex PCR, while the TCRdb copy is restricted to in-frame clones and leaves out a portion. The sample has roughly 120,000 clones; roughly 90% are singletons. The V gene's germline CDR1 is SGHTA and CDR2 FQGTGA. V dropped 6 bases and J dropped 4; count of bases not matched to a gene: 12. The CDR3 extends over 16 amino acids. This clonotype was sampled from an adult in good health. The chain combines TRBV7-3 with TRBJ2-1, with 7 bases fitting TRBD2. This specimen was peripheral blood, taken on day 0 of AZD1222 vaccination. The CDR3, as DNA: TGTGCCAGCAGGTCGGGGGGATCGCTTTCGTACAATGAGCAGTTCTTC. Protein product: CASRSGGSLSYNEQFF.